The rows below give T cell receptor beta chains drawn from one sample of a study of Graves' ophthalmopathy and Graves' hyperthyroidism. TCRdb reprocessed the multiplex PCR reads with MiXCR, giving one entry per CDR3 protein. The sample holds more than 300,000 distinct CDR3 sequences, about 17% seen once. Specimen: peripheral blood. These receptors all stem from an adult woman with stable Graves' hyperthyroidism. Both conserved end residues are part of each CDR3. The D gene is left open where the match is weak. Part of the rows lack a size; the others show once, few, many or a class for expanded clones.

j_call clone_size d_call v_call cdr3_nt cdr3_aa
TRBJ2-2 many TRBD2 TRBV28 TGTGCCAGCAGTTTAAGCGGGGCACGGCGGGGGGAGCTGTTTTTT CASSLSGARRGELFF
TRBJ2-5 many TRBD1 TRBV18 TGTGCCAGCTCACCGACAGGGTTGTACCAAGAGACCCAGTACTTC CASSPTGLYQETQYF
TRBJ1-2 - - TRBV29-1 TGCAGCGTCAGAACCTCGGGCTATGGCTACACCTTC CSVRTSGYGYTF
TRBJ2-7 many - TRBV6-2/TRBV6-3 TGTGCCAGCAGTTACCCTAACAGGGTTTTCTACGAGCAGTACTTC CASSYPNRVFYEQYF
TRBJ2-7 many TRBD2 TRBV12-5 TGTGCTAGTGGTCGACGTTATAAGGGAGGGCCTCGGGAGCAGTACTTC CASGRRYKGGPREQYF
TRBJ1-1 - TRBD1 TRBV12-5 TGTGCTAGTGGATCGACAGGGGACACTGAAGCTTTCTTT CASGSTGDTEAFF
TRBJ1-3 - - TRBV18 TGTGCCAGCTCACCAAGTCGGTCCAGCTCTGGAAACACCATATATTTT CASSPSRSSSGNTIYF
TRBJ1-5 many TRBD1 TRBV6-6 TGTGCCAGCAGCGATGCAAAGGGGGACCGGGACAGGTCTGATCAGCCCCAGCATTTT CASSDAKGDRDRSDQPQHF
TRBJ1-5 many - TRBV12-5 TGTGCTAGTGGCCCTACCTCCGGTTTTCAGCCCCAGCATTTT CASGPTSGFQPQHF
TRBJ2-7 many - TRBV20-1 TGCAGTGCTAGAGATGAGAGGGGAACCCCCTACGAGCAGTACTTC CSARDERGTPYEQYF
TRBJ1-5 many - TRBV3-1 TGTGCCAGCAGCCAAGGGCCTTTTGGGAGCAATCAGCCCCAGCATTTT CASSQGPFGSNQPQHF
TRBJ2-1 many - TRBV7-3 TGTGCCAGCAGCTTATCAACAGTTTCGGATGAGCAGTTCTTC CASSLSTVSDEQFF
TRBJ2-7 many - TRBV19 TGTGCCAGTAGTACGGGCGTCCATGGGTACGAGCAGTACTTC CASSTGVHGYEQYF
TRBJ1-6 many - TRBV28 TGTGCCAGCAGTTTGGCGGGGCCGAATTCACCCCTCCACTTT CASSLAGPNSPLHF
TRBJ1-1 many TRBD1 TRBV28 TGTGCCAGCCCAGGACAGGGGAACACTGAAGCTTTCTTT CASPGQGNTEAFF
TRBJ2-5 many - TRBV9 TGTGCCAGCAGCGTGCGGGTCGGGGAGACCCAGTACTTC CASSVRVGETQYF
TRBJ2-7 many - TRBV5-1 TGCGCCAGCAGTGTGGAGGGGTTGGGCGAGCAGTACTTC CASSVEGLGEQYF
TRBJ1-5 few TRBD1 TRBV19 TGTGCCAGTAGTACCCGACAGGGCGCTATCACGCCCCAGCATTTT CASSTRQGAITPQHF
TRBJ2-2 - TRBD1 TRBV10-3 TGTGCCGTAGGGGACAGGTCGAACACCGGGGAGCTGTTTTTT CAVGDRSNTGELFF
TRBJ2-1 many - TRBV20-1 TGCAGTGCAACCGACAGGACCTTGGCGGGGTACTACAATGAGCAGTTCTTC CSATDRTLAGYYNEQFF
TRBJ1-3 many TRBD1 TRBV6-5 TGTGCCGGCAGTTTGGACAGGTCTTCTGGAAACACCATATATTTT CAGSLDRSSGNTIYF
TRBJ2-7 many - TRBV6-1 TGTGCCAGCAGTGAACAGGCCGCCTACGAGCAGTACTTC CASSEQAAYEQYF
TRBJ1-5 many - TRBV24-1 TGTGCCACCAGTGATTTCAACAATCAGCCCCAGCATTTT CATSDFNNQPQHF
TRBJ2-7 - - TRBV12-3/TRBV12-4 TGTGCCAGCAGTCTACCGGGACGTCCCGAGCAGTACTTC CASSLPGRPEQYF
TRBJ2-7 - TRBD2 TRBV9 TGTGCCAGCAGCGCCAGCGGGAGTGACGCCTACGAGCAGTACTTC CASSASGSDAYEQYF
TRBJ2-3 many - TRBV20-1 TGCAGCGCGGAACCGGGGACGTCTAGCACAGATACGCAGTATTTT CSAEPGTSSTDTQYF
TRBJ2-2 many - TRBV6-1 TGTGCCAGCAGTAATAGCGGCCAAGACACCGGGGAGCTGTTTTTT CASSNSGQDTGELFF
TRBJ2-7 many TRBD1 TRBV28 TGTGCCAGCAGTTCCCGACAGGGCTTCTACGAGCAGTACTTC CASSSRQGFYEQYF